Here is one T cell receptor beta chain with its context. Its target is not known. These data are taken from a study of immune cell composition in non-small cell lung cancer. Study results and limitations: Lung squamous cell carcinoma tumours had significantly higher top 10 clone scores and productive clonality than lung adenocarcinoma. Tumour TCR-beta clonality was not significantly tied to smoking pack-years. Squamous carcinomas (approximately 80%) more often had tumour-associated clones >0.5% than adenocarcinomas (around 33%).

Profiled with immunoSEQ multiplex PCR; TCRdb holds only in-frame clones, not every one. The data show over 4,500 clones, about 74% seen once. Trimming removed 3 bases from V and 4 bases from J, with 10 bases in between. Germline V gives CDR1 SGHRS, CDR2 YFSETQ. The CDR3 has 13 residues. The source material was lung tumor tissue. V is TRBV5-1 and J is TRBJ1-1; tentatively, D is TRBD1 (5 bases). The receptor was derived from a human donor with non-small cell lung cancer. CDR3 region: CASSWWGLTEAFF. The CDR3, as DNA: TGCGCCAGCAGCTGGTGGGGCCTCACTGAAGCTTTCTTT.